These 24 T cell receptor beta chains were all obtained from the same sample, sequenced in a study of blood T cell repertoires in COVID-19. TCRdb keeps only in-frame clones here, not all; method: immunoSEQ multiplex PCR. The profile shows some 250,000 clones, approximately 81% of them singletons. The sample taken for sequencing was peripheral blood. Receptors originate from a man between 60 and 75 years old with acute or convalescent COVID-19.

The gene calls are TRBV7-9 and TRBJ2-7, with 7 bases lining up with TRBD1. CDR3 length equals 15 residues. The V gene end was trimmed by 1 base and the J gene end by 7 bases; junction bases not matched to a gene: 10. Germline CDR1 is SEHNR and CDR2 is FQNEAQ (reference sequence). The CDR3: CASSLEAGGLGEQYF. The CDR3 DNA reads TGTGCCAGCAGCTTAGAGGCAGGGGGTCTAGGAGAGCAGTACTTC.

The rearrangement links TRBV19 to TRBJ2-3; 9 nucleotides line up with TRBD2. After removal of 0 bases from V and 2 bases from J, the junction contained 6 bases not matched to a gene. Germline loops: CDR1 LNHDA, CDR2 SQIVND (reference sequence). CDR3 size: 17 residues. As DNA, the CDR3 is TGTGCCAGTAGTATAGATTCCGGGACTAGCACCACAGATACGCAGTATTTT. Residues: CASSIDSGTSTTDTQYF.

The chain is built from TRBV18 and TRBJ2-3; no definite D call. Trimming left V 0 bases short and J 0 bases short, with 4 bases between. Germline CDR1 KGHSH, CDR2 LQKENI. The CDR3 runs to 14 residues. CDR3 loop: CASSPPESTDTQYF. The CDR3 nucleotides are TGTGCCAGCTCACCACCCGAGAGCACAGATACGCAGTATTTT.

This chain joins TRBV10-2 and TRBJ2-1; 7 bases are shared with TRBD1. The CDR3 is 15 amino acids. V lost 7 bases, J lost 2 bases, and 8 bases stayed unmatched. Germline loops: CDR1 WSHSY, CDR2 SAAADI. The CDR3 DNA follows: TGCGCCAGCACCCGGCGGCAGGGGGCCTACAATGAGCAGTTCTTC. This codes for CASTRRQGAYNEQFF.

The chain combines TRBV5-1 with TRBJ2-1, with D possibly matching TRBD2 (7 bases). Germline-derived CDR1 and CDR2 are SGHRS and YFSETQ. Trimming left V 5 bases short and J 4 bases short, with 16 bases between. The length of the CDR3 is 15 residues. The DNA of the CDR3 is TGCGCCAGCAGGGCCAGCGGGACACAGTACAATGAGCAGTTCTTC. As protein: CASRASGTQYNEQFF.

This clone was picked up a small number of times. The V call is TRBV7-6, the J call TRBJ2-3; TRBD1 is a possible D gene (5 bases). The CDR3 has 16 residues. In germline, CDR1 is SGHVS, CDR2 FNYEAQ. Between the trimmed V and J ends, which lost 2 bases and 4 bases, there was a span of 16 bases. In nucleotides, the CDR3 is TGTGCCAGCAGCTTAAGGGTAGGGGCCATCGCAGATACGCAGTATTTT. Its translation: CASSLRVGAIADTQYF.

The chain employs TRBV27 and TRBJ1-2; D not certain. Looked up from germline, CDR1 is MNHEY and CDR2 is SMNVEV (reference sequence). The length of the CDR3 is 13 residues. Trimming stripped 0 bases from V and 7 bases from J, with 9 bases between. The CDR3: CASSLSTGFGYTF. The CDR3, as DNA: TGTGCCAGCAGTTTATCGACCGGGTTTGGCTACACCTTC.

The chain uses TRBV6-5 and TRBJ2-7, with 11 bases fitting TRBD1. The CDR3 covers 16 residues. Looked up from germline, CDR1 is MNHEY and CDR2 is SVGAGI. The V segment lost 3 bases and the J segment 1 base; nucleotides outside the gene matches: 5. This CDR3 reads CASSYFGTGGSYEQYF. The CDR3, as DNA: TGTGCCAGCAGTTATTTTGGGACAGGGGGGTCCTACGAGCAGTACTTC.

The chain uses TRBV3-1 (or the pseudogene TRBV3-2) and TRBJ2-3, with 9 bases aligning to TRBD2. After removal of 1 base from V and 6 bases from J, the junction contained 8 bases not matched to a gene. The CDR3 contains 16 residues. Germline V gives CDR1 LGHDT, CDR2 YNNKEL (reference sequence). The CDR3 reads CASSQAQRSGGDTQYF. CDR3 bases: TGTGCCAGCAGCCAAGCACAGCGAAGCGGGGGGGATACGCAGTATTTT.

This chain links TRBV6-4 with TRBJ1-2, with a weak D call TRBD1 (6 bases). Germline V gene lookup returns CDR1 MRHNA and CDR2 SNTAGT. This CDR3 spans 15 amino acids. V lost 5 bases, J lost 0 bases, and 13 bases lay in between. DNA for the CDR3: TGTGCCAGCAGTAAAGGTACAGGGCCTAACTATGGCTACACCTTC. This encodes CASSKGTGPNYGYTF.

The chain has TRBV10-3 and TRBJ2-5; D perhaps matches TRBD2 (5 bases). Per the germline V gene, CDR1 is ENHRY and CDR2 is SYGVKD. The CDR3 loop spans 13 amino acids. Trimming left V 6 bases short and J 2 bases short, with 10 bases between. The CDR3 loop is CAISGGLQETQYF. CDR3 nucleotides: TGTGCCATCAGCGGCGGGTTGCAAGAGACCCAGTACTTC.

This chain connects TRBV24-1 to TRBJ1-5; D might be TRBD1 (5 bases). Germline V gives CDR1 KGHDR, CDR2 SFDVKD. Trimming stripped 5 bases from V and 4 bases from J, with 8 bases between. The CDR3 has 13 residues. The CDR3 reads CATSGGTNQPQHF. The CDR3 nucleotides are TGTGCCACCAGTGGTGGGACTAATCAGCCCCAGCATTTT.

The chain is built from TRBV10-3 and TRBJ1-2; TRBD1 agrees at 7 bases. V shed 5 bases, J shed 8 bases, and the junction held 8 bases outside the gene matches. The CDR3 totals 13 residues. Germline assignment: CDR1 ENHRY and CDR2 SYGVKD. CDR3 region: CAISSGQYGGYTF. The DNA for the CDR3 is TGTGCCATCAGTTCGGGACAGTATGGGGGCTACACCTTC.

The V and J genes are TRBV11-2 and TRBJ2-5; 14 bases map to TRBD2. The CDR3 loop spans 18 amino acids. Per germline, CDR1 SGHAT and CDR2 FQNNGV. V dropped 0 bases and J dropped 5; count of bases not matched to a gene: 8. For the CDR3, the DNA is TGTGCCAGCAGCTTAGATATGACTAGCGGGGGGGCCCGGGAGACCCAGTACTTC. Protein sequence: CASSLDMTSGGARETQYF.

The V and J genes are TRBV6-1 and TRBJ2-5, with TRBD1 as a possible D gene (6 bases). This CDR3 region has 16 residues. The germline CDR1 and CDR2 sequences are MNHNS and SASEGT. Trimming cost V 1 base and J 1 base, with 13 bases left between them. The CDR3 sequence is CASSEEWGRIQETQYF. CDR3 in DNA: TGTGCCAGCAGTGAAGAATGGGGGCGAATCCAAGAGACCCAGTACTTC.

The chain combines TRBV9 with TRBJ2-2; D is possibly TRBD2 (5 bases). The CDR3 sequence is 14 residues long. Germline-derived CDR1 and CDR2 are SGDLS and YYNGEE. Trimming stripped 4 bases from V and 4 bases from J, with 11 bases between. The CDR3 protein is CASSTIATTGELFF. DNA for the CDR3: TGTGCCAGCAGCACAATAGCGACCACCGGGGAGCTGTTTTTT.

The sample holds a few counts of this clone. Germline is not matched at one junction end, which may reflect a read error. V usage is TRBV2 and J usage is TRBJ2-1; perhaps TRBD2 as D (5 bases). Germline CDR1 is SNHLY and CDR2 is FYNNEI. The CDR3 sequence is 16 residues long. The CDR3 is CASSKAGTSSYNEQFF. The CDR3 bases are TGTGCCAGCAGTAAAGCAGGTACTAGCTCCTACAATGAGCAGTTCTTC.

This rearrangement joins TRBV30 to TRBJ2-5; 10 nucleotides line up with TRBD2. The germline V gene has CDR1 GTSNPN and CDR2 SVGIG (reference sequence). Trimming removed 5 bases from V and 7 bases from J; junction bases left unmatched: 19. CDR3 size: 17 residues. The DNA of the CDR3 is TGTGCCTGGGCTCCCCTCGGCCTAGCGGGGGCCCGAGGGACCCAGTACTTC. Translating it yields CAWAPLGLAGARGTQYF.

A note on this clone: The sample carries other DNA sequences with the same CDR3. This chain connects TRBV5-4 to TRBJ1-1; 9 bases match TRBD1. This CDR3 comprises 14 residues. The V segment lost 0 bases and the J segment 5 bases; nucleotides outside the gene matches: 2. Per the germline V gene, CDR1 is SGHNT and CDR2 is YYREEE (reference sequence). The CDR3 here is CASSLDRGRTEAFF. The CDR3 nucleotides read TGTGCCAGCAGCTTGGACAGGGGGCGGACTGAAGCTTTCTTT.

Here the CDR3 reads CASSFSSGGNTEAFF. CDR3 nucleotides: TGTGCCAGCAGTTTCTCCTCGGGAGGGAACACTGAAGCTTTCTTT. This chain connects TRBV27 to TRBJ1-1, with D unresolved. Per the germline V gene, CDR1 is MNHEY and CDR2 is SMNVEV (reference sequence). Trimming removed 3 bases at V and 1 base at J, with 12 bases between. The CDR3 is made up of 15 amino acids.

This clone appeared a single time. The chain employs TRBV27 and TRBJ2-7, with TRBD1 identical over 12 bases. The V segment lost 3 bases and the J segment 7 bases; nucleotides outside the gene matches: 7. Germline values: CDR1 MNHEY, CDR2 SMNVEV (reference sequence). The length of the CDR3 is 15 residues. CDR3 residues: CASSFWGQGAGEQYF. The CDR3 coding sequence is TGTGCCAGCAGTTTTTGGGGACAGGGGGCTGGTGAGCAGTACTTC.

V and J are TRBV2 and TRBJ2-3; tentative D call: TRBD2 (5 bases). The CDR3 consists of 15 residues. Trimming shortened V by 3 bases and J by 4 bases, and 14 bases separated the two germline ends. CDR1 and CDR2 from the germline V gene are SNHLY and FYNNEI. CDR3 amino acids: CASSESRETADTQYF. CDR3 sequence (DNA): TGTGCCAGCAGTGAGAGTAGGGAGACGGCAGATACGCAGTATTTT.

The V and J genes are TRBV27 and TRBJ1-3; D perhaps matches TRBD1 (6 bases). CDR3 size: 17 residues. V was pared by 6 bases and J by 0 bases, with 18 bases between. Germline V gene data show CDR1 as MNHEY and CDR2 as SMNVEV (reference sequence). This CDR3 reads CASRPWAGASSGNTIYF. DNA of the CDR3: TGTGCCAGCAGACCGTGGGCAGGGGCGAGCTCTGGAAACACCATATATTTT.

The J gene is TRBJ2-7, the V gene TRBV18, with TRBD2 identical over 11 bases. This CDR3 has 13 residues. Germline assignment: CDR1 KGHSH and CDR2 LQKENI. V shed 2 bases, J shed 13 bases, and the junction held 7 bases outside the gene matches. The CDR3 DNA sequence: TGTGCCAGCTCACCAGGACTAGCGGGCCGACGTTACTTC. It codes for CASSPGLAGRRYF.